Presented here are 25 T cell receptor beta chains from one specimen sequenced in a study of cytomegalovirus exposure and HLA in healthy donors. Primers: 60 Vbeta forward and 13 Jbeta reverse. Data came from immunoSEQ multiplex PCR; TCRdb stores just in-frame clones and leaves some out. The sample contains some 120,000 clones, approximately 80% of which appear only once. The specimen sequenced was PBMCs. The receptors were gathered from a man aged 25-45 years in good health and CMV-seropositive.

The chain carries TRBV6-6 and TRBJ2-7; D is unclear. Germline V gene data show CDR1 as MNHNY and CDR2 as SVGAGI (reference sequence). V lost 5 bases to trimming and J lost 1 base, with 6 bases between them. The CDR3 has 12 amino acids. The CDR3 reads CASSTASYEQYF. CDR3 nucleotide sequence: TGTGCCAGCAGTACAGCTTCCTACGAGCAGTACTTC.

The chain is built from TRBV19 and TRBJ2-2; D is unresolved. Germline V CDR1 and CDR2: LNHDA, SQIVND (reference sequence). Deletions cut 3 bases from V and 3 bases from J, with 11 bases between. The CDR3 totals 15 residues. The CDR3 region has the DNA TGTGCCAGTAGTATGGTCTACCTAGACACCGGGGAGCTGTTTTTT. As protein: CASSMVYLDTGELFF.

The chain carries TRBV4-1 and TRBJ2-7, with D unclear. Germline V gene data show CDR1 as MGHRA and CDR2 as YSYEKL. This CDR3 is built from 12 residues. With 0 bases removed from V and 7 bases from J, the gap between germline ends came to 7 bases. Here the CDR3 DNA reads TGCGCCAGCAGCCAAGACGTCGGGGAGCAGTACGTC. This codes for CASSQDVGEQYV.

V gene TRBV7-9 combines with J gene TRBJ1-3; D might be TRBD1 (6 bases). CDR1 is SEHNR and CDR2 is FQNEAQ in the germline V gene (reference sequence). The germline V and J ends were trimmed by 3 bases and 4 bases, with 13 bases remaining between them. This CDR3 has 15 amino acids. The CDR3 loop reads CASSFYSGAGNTIYF. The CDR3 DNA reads TGTGCCAGCAGCTTCTACTCAGGGGCAGGAAACACCATATATTTT.

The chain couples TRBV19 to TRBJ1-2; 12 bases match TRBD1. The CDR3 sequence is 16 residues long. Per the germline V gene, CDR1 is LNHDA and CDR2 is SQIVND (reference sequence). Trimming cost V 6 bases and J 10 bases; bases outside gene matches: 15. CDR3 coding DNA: TGTGCCAGTAGCCCGGGGACAGGGGGCGCAAAAAGTGACTACACCTTC. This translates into CASSPGTGGAKSDYTF.

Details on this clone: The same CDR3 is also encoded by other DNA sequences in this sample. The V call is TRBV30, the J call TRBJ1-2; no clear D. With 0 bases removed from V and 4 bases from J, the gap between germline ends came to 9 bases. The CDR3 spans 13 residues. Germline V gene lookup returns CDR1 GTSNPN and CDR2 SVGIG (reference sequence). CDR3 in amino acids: CAWSVQGGYGYTF. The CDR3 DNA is TGTGCCTGGAGTGTACAAGGCGGCTATGGCTACACCTTC. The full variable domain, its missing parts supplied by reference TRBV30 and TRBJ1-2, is SQTIHQWPATLVQPVGSPLSLECTVEGTSNPNLYWYRQAAGRGLQLLFYSVGIGQISSEVPQNLSASRPQDRQFILSSKKLLLSDSGFYLCAWSVQGGYGYTFGSGTRLTVV.

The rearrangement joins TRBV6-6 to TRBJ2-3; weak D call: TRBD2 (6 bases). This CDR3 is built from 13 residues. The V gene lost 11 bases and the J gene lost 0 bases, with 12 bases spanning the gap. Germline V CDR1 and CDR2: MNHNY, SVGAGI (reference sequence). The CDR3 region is CAGGGTSTDTQYF. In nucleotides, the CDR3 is TGTGCCGGAGGAGGGACTAGCACAGATACGCAGTATTTT.

CDR3 sequence reads: CASSPLRGLYRQETQYF. CDR3 in DNA: TGTGCCAGCTCACCACTACGGGGTCTGTACAGACAAGAGACCCAGTACTTC. The chain couples TRBV18 to TRBJ2-5; tentatively, D is TRBD2 (5 bases). The CDR3 consists of 17 residues. V was clipped by 1 base and J by 2 bases, with 17 bases between them. Germline V gene lookup returns CDR1 KGHSH and CDR2 LQKENI.

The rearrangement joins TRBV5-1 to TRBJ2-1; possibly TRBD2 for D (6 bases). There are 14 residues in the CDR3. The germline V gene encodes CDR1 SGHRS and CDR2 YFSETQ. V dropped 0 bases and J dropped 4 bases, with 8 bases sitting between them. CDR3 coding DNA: TGCGCCAGCAGCTTGGGCGGGGTTTACAATGAGCAGTTCTTC. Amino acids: CASSLGGVYNEQFF.

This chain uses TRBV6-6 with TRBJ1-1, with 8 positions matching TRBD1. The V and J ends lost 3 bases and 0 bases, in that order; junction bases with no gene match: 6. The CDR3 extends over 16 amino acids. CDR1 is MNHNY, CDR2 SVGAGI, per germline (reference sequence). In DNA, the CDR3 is TGTGCCAGCAGTTATGACAGGGGACCCATGAACACTGAAGCTTTCTTT. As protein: CASSYDRGPMNTEAFF.

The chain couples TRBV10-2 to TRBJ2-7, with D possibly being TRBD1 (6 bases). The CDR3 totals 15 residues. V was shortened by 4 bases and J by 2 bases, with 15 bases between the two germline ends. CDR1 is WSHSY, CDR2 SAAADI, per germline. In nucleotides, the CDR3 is TGCGCCAGCAGTGTTACGGGGCAGGGGCCCTACGAGCAGTACTTC. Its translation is CASSVTGQGPYEQYF.

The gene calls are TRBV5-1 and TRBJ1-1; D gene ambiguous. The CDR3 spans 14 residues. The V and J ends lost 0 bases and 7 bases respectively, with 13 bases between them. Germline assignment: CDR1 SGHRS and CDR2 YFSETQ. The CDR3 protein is CASSLGLRTFEAFF. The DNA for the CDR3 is TGCGCCAGCAGCTTGGGACTACGGACGTTTGAAGCTTTCTTT.

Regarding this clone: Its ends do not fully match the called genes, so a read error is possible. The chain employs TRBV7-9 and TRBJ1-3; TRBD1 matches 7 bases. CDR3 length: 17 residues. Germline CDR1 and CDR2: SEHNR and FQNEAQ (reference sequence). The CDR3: CSSSSQQGKLSGNTIYF. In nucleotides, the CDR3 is TGTTCCAGCAGCAGTCAACAGGGGAAACTCTCTGGAAACACCATATATTTT. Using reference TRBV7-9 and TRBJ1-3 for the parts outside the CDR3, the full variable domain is DTGVSQNPRHKITKRGQNVTFRCDPISEHNRLYWYRQTLGQGPEFLTYFQNEAQLEKSRLLSDRFSAERPKGSFSTLEIQRTEQGDSAMYLCSSSSQQGKLSGNTIYFGEGSWLTVV.

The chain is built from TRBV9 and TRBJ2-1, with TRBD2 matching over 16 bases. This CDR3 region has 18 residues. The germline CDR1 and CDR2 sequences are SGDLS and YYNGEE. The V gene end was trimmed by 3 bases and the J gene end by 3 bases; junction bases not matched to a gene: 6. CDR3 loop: CASSEGLAGGPRYNEQFF. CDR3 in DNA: TGTGCCAGCAGCGAGGGACTAGCGGGGGGGCCGCGCTACAATGAGCAGTTCTTC.

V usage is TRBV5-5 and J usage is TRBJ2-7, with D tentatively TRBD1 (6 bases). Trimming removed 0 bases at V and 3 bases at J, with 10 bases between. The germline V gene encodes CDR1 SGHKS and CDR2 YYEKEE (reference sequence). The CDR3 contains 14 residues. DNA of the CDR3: TGTGCCAGCAGCTTGGTGTCAGGGGTCTACGAGCAGTACTTC. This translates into CASSLVSGVYEQYF.

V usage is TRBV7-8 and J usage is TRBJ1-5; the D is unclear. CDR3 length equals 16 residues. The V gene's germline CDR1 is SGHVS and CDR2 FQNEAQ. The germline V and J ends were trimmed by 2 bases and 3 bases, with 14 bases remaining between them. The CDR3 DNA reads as TGTGCCAGCAGCTTAAGGCGACTGAGTATCAATCAGCCCCAGCATTTT. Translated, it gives CASSLRRLSINQPQHF.

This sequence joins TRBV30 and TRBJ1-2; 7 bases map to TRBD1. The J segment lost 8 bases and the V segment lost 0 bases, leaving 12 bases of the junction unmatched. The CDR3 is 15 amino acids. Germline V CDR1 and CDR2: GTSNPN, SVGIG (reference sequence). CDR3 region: CAWSVGQDSSRGYTF. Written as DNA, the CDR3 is TGTGCCTGGAGTGTAGGACAGGACTCATCGAGAGGCTACACCTTC.

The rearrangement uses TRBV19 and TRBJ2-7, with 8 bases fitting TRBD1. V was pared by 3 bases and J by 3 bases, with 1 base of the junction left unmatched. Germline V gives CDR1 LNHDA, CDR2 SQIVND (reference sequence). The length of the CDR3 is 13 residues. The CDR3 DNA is TGTGCCAGTAGTATCGGACAGGGCTACGAGCAGTACGTC. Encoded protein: CASSIGQGYEQYV.

The CDR3 DNA reads as TGTGCCACCAGCAGAGAACAGGGGGCTAATGAAAAACTGTTTTTT. Encoded protein: CATSREQGANEKLFF. This chain connects TRBV15 to TRBJ1-4; 8 bases agree with TRBD1. V shed 0 bases, J shed 3 bases, and the junction held 0 bases outside the gene matches. The germline V gene has CDR1 LNHNV and CDR2 YYDKDF (reference sequence). The CDR3 extends over 15 amino acids.

DNA of the CDR3: TGTGCCATCAGTAAGACTAGCGCAAGCACAGATACGCAGTATTTT. Translated, it gives CAISKTSASTDTQYF. The genes are TRBV10-3 and TRBJ2-3; 8 bases match TRBD2. V lost 5 bases and J lost 0; bases outside the gene matches: 4. Germline loops: CDR1 ENHRY, CDR2 SYGVKD. The CDR3 is made up of 15 amino acids.

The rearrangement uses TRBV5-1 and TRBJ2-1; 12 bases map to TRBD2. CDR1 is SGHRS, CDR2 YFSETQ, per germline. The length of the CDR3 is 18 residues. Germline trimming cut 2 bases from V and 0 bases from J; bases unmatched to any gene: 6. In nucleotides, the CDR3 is TGCGCCAGCAGCTTCCCCCTAGCGGGAGGGAACTCCTACAATGAGCAGTTCTTC. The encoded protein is CASSFPLAGGNSYNEQFF.

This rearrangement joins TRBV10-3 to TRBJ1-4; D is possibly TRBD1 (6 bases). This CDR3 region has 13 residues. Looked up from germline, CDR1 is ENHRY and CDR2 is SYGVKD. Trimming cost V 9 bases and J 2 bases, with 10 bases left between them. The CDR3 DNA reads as TGTGCCATACAGGGTAGCACTAATGAAAAACTGTTTTTT. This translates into CAIQGSTNEKLFF.

As DNA, the CDR3 is TGTGCCAGCTCGCCCGGGGATGCCTACGAGCAGTACGTC. It specifies CASSPGDAYEQYV. V gene TRBV18 combines with J gene TRBJ2-7; tentatively, D is TRBD2 (5 bases). This CDR3 has 13 amino acids. Germline V gene lookup returns CDR1 KGHSH and CDR2 LQKENI. V gave up 6 bases and J gave up 2 bases, with 11 bases separating them.

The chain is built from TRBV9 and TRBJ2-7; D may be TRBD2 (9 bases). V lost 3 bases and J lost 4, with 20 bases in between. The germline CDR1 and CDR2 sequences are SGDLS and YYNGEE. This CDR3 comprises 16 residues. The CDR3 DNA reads TGTGCCAGCAGCGAGAGGGACAGGACTAGCGCGTACGAGCAGTACTTC. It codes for CASSERDRTSAYEQYF.

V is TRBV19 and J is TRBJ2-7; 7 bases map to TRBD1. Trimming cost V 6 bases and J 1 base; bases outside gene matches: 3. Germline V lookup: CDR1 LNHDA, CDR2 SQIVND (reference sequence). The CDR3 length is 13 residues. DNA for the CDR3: TGTGCCAGTAGCGGACAGGTTTCCTACGAGCAGTACTTC. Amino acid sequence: CASSGQVSYEQYF.